The 21 T cell receptor beta chains listed next were all sequenced from one sample in a study of cytomegalovirus exposure and HLA in healthy donors. Primers for the PCR totalled 60 Vbeta and 13 Jbeta. TCRdb keeps only in-frame clones here, not all; method: immunoSEQ multiplex PCR. The sample consists of under 150,000 clones, about 83% of them appearing once. The sequenced material came from PBMCs. The receptors shown here come from a man in his thirties or forties in good health and CMV-seronegative.

This clone was observed a handful of times. The genes are TRBV19 and TRBJ1-5, with 12 bases aligning to TRBD1. The junction had 3 bases not matched to a gene; V was cut back by 3 bases and J by 6 bases. Germline lookup yields CDR1 LNHDA and CDR2 SQIVND (reference sequence). The CDR3 length is 15 residues. In DNA form, the CDR3 reads TGTGCCAGTAGTATGGGGACAGGGGGCGTTCAGCCCCAGCATTTT. It yields the protein CASSMGTGGVQPQHF.

In DNA, the CDR3 is TGCAGCGCCACACAGAACACCGGGGAGCTGTTTTTT. Translation gives CSATQNTGELFF. The rearrangement links TRBV29-1 to TRBJ2-2; D uncertain. CDR3 length equals 12 residues. With 7 bases removed from V and 1 base from J, the gap between germline ends came to 7 bases. Germline V gives CDR1 SQVTM, CDR2 ANQGSEA.

V is TRBV6-1 and J is TRBJ2-1, with D unclear. Germline V gene lookup returns CDR1 MNHNS and CDR2 SASEGT. The CDR3 is 13 residues long. V lost 5 bases and J lost 12, with 17 bases in between. In DNA, the CDR3 is TGTGCCAGCAGTACGTCTCCTGAAAAGCGGCAGTTCTTC. As protein: CASSTSPEKRQFF.

The chain joins TRBV2 to TRBJ2-7; tentatively, D is TRBD1 (6 bases). The CDR3 consists of 16 residues. Germline V gene lookup returns CDR1 SNHLY and CDR2 FYNNEI. V dropped 5 bases and J dropped 1 base, with 18 bases sitting between them. The CDR3 coding sequence is TGTGCCAGCAGTCCCTCGGCCGGACAGCGTTCCTACGAGCAGTACTTC. It translates to CASSPSAGQRSYEQYF.

This clone was observed a single time. CDR3: CASSLQRGATNEKLFF. CDR3 coding DNA: TGCGCCAGCAGCTTGCAACGGGGGGCAACTAATGAAAAACTGTTTTTT. The chain uses TRBV5-1 and TRBJ1-4; D perhaps matches TRBD1 (5 bases). V shed 1 base and J shed 0 bases, with 10 bases lying between them. The length of the CDR3 is 16 residues. Germline assignment: CDR1 SGHRS and CDR2 YFSETQ.

The gene calls are TRBV28 and TRBJ2-2; tentative D call: TRBD2 (7 bases). Per germline, CDR1 MDHEN and CDR2 SYDVKM. V was shortened by 6 bases and J by 4 bases, with 27 bases between the two germline ends. This CDR3 is built from 19 residues. The CDR3 DNA reads TGTGCCAGCAGCCTAGGGGCAGTCTCCCGGGGAGGGGGCACCGGGGAGCTGTTTTTT. Amino acid sequence: CASSLGAVSRGGGTGELFF.

This clone was counted only a few times. This chain connects TRBV4-1 to TRBJ1-5; a weak D match, TRBD1 (5 bases). The germline CDR1 and CDR2 sequences are MGHRA and YSYEKL. The V gene lost 5 bases and the J gene lost 6 bases, with 17 bases spanning the gap. The CDR3 is 15 amino acids. CDR3: CASSWGGITSQPQHF. As DNA, the CDR3 is TGCGCCAGCAGCTGGGGGGGGATCACAAGTCAGCCCCAGCATTTT.

The chain is built from TRBV15 and TRBJ1-5; the D is unclear. Deletions cut 2 bases from V and 5 bases from J, with 16 bases between. Germline values: CDR1 LNHNV, CDR2 YYDKDF (reference sequence). This CDR3 spans 16 amino acids. CDR3 in amino acids: CATSRSKGDPDQPQHF. The CDR3, as DNA: TGTGCCACCAGCAGAAGTAAAGGAGATCCCGATCAGCCCCAGCATTTT.

This clone was recorded only once. The chain links TRBV6-5 to TRBJ2-1; 7 bases are a match to TRBD1. The CDR3 length is 15 residues. CDR1 and CDR2 from the germline V gene are MNHEY and SVGAGI. Trimming removed 2 bases from V and 6 bases from J; junction bases left unmatched: 7. The CDR3 region has the DNA TGTGCCAGCAGTTACGATTGGGACAGCAGCAATGAGCAGTTCTTC. Translating it yields CASSYDWDSSNEQFF.

The V and J genes are TRBV6-5 and TRBJ2-5; 7 nucleotides align to TRBD1. CDR3 length: 15 amino acids. Germline lookup yields CDR1 MNHEY and CDR2 SVGAGI. V shed 3 bases, J shed 2 bases, and the junction held 6 bases outside the gene matches. CDR3 sequence reads: CASSYRGPGQETQYF. DNA for the CDR3: TGTGCCAGCAGTTATAGGGGGCCGGGGCAAGAGACCCAGTACTTC.

This clone was detected only once. The V gene is TRBV19, the J gene TRBJ1-4; possibly TRBD1 for D (5 bases). The CDR3 length is 15 residues. Trimming removed 5 bases from V and 8 bases from J, with 18 bases in between. Looked up from germline, CDR1 is LNHDA and CDR2 is SQIVND (reference sequence). CDR3 amino acids: CASSWGGSGDEKLFF. The CDR3 DNA sequence: TGTGCCAGTAGTTGGGGAGGGTCGGGGGACGAAAAACTGTTTTTT.

The chain uses TRBV4-3 and TRBJ2-7, with TRBD1 identical over 8 bases. With 3 bases clipped from V and 3 bases from J, the junction kept 7 bases outside the gene matches. Per germline, CDR1 LGHNA and CDR2 YSLEER. This CDR3 contains 15 residues. In DNA form, the CDR3 reads TGCGCCAGCAGCCAGAGGACAGGGTCTAACTACGAGCAGTACTTC. Its protein product is CASSQRTGSNYEQYF.

The sample holds a few counts of this clone. This chain joins TRBV7-3 and TRBJ1-1; tentative D call: TRBD1 (5 bases). The CDR3 contains 15 residues. Looked up from germline, CDR1 is SGHTA and CDR2 is FQGTGA. V was clipped by 0 bases and J by 3 bases, with 11 bases between them. The CDR3 sequence: CASSLTTAGHTEAFF. The CDR3 DNA is TGTGCCAGCAGCTTAACGACAGCTGGGCACACTGAAGCTTTCTTT.

This rearrangement joins TRBV9 to TRBJ1-6; TRBD1 matches at 7 bases. The CDR3 is 15 amino acids. J was trimmed by 10 bases and V by 4 bases; bases with no gene match: 11. Germline loops: CDR1 SGDLS, CDR2 YYNGEE. The CDR3 DNA sequence: TGTGCCAGCAGCCCTCGACAGGGTGGCGAGTCACCCCTCCACTTT. The encoded protein is CASSPRQGGESPLHF. Supplemented by reference TRBV9 and TRBJ1-6, the full variable domain reads DSGVTQTPKHLITATGQRVTLRCSPRSGDLSVYWYQQSLDQGLQFLIQYYNGEERAKGNILERFSAQQFPDLHSELNLSSLELGDSALYFCASSPRQGGESPLHFGNGTRLTVT.

The chain couples TRBV5-6 to TRBJ2-3; possible D gene TRBD2, 6 bases. Germline V gene lookup returns CDR1 SGHDT and CDR2 YYEEEE. Trimming shortened V by 6 bases and J by 5 bases, and 10 bases separated the two germline ends. CDR3 size: 12 residues. In DNA, the CDR3 is TGTGCCAGCAAGGGGAGGAAAGATACGCAGTATTTT. It translates to CASKGRKDTQYF.

This chain links TRBV5-1 with TRBJ2-3; D possibly corresponds to TRBD2 (5 bases). The V gene lost 1 base and the J gene lost 2 bases, with 8 bases spanning the gap. In germline, CDR1 is SGHRS, CDR2 YFSETQ. This CDR3 comprises 14 residues. The CDR3 reads CASSLYSDTDTQYF. The CDR3 DNA follows: TGCGCCAGCAGCTTGTATAGCGACACAGATACGCAGTATTTT.

The chain employs TRBV19 and TRBJ2-7, with a possible D match to TRBD1 (5 bases). The V end lost 3 bases, the J end lost 2 bases, and 8 bases lay between the germline ends. CDR1 and CDR2 (germline): LNHDA, SQIVND (reference sequence). The CDR3 has 13 residues. The CDR3 DNA sequence: TGTGCCAGTAGTATCCAGGGCCCCTACGAGCAGTACTTC. This sequence encodes CASSIQGPYEQYF.

This clone was seen only once. V gene TRBV7-3 combines with J gene TRBJ2-5; D remains unclear. Trimming stripped 1 base from V and 1 base from J, with 7 bases between. The CDR3 is 14 amino acids. Germline V gives CDR1 SGHTA, CDR2 FQGTGA. CDR3 bases: TGTGCCAGCAGCTTAATGGGCAGCCAAGAGACCCAGTACTTC. Translating gives CASSLMGSQETQYF.

The chain couples TRBV7-9 to TRBJ1-3; D may be TRBD1 (6 bases). Germline V CDR1 and CDR2: SEHNR, FQNEAQ (reference sequence). CDR3 length: 18 amino acids. V lost 5 bases and J 0 bases, leaving 20 bases between the germline ends. CDR3 sequence reads: CASSPQRQASYSGNTIYF. In DNA form, the CDR3 reads TGTGCCAGCAGCCCCCAACGACAGGCGAGCTACTCTGGAAACACCATATATTTT.

A remark on this clone: One junction end does not reproduce the germline sequence, and a read error may be involved. The rearrangement uses TRBV5-6 and TRBJ1-1; 7 positions match TRBD1. The CDR3 contains 12 residues. The germline V gene encodes CDR1 SGHDT and CDR2 YYEEEE. CDR3 sequence (DNA): TGTGCCAGCAGCCGGACAGGTAACAAATTTTTTTTT. Protein product: CASSRTGNKFFF.

The V and J genes are TRBV19 and TRBJ2-1; 9 bases agree with TRBD1. Germline assignment: CDR1 LNHDA and CDR2 SQIVND (reference sequence). V was clipped by 5 bases and J by 3 bases; unmatched bases: 5. The CDR3 contains 15 residues. The CDR3 DNA reads as TGTGCCAGTAGTCCGAGACAGGGGGTCTACAATGAGCAGTTCTTC. This translates into CASSPRQGVYNEQFF.